In this sample, the clone carrying this T cell receptor beta chain turned up once. Its matching antigen is unknown. These data come from a study of T cell responses to AZD1222 COVID-19 vaccine. Turning to the study itself: Second doses were pooled across both intervals (about 4 or about 12 weeks).

CDR1 is SGHNT, CDR2 YYREEE, per germline (reference sequence). Deletions cut 0 bases from V and 5 bases from J, with 6 bases between. The CDR3 extends over 13 amino acids. Assay used: immunoSEQ multiplex PCR; TCRdb lists only in-frame clones, some missing. The sample lists approximately 150,000 clones; roughly 87% were seen once. Whole-study findings and limits: White British donors predominated, females outnumbered males, and clonal diversity was possibly underestimated. Only a handful of people who got AZD1222 tested seropositive at baseline. Spike regions recognized by vaccine-associated CD4 TCRs spanned the protein, led by 160-218 and 743-854.

Sequenced material: peripheral blood, taken on day 0 of AZD1222 vaccination. The rearrangement joins TRBV5-4 to TRBJ1-5; D remains ambiguous. This clonotype was sampled from an adult in good health. CDR3 in amino acids: CASSLGVDQPQHF. The CDR3 DNA reads TGTGCCAGCAGCTTGGGCGTTGATCAGCCCCAGCATTTT.